The rows below give T cell receptor beta chains drawn from one sample of a study of vaccination and CD4 T cells after COVID-19. Their antigens are not known. TCRdb analysed the PCR reads with MiXCR anew, one entry per CDR3 protein. The table records 15,000 or so distinct CDR3 sequences, roughly half of them present only once. The starting material was cultured CD4+ T cells from blood, obtained after SARS-CoV-2 vaccination. The origin of the receptors is a human donor with COVID-19. Each CDR3 is given with its conserved first and last residue.

TRBV4-3 CASSQDFKGSQPQHF
TRBV11-2 CASRQVFTEAFF
TRBV19 CASRKTQNTGELFF
TRBV18 CASSLFSDYEQYF
TRBV7-2 CASSPGLGRETQYF
TRBV27 CASSLWSTGELFF
TRBV11-2 CASRIGAGGKVF
TRBV7-9 CASSLLLDEYGYTF
TRBV21-1 CASLTQGKNIQYF
TRBV20-1 CSASVTEGSNQPQHF
TRBV29-1 CSVGRGREQYF
TRBV20-1 CSALAGIGGQETQYF
TRBV18 CASSPGLAGYEQYF
TRBV7-9 CASSLAEGSNQPQHF
TRBV12-3/TRBV12-4 CASSNSNQPQHF
TRBV18 CASSPGGQQETQYF
TRBV28 CAGQTGGRDTQYF
TRBV11-3 CASSLEWTSGGVSTDTQYF
TRBV20-1 CSAPSSGSYEQYF
TRBV4-1 CASSQGAGGNTIYF
TRBV28 CASTPPREGGYGYTF